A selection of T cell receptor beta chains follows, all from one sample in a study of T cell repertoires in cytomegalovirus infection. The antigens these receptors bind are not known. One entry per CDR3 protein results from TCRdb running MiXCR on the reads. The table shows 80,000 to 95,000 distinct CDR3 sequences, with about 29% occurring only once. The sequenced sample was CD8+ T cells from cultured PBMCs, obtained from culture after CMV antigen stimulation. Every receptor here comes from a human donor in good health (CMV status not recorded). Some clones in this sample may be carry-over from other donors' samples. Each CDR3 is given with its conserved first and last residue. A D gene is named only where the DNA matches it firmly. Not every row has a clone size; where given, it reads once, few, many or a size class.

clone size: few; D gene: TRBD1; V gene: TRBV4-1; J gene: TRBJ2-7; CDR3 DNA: TGCGCCAGCAGCCAAGAACGGACAGGGACCTACGAGCAGTACTTC; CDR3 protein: CASSQERTGTYEQYF
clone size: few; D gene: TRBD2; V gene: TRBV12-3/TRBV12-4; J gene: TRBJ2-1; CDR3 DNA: TGTGCCAGCACCGGGACTAGCGGGGGGGCCCATGAGCAGTTCTTC; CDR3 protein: CASTGTSGGAHEQFF
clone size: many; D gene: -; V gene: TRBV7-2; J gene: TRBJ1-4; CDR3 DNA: TGTGCCAGCAGCTTAAATGGGATGCGGGGGGACAATGAAAAACTGTTTTTT; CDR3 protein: CASSLNGMRGDNEKLFF
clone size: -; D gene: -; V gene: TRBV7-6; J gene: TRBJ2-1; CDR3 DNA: TGTACCAGCAGCTTAGGGGGGGGCGAGCAGTTCTTC; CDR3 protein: CTSSLGGGEQFF
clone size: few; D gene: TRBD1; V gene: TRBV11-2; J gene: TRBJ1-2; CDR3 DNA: TGTGCCAGCAGCCCCGCTAGGACAGGGTGGTATGGCTACACCTTC; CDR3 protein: CASSPARTGWYGYTF
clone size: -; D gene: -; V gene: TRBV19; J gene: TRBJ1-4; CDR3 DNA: TGTGCCAGACAGGAGGAAAAACTGTTTTTT; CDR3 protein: CARQEEKLFF
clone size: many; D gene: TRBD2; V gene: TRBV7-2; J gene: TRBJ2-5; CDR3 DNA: TGTGCCAGCAGCTTATGGGGGGGGGAGACCCAGTACTTC; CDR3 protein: CASSLWGGETQYF
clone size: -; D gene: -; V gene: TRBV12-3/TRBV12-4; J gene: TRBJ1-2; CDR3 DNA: TGTGCCAGCAGTTTAGTCGGACGAGAAAGGGATGGCTACACCTTC; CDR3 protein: CASSLVGRERDGYTF
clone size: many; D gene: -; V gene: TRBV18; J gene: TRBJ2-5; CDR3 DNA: TGTGCCAGCTCACCACCGATCTCCGAACAGGGACGTGTGGTGGAGACCCAGTACTTC; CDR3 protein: CASSPPISEQGRVVETQYF
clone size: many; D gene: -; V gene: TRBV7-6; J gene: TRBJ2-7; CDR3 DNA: TGTGCCAGCAGCTTAGAGCGGCCGAGCTCCTACGAGCAGTACTTC; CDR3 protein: CASSLERPSSYEQYF
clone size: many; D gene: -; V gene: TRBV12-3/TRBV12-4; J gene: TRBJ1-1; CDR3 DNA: TGTGCCAGCAGCCTGGGGGGCGCTGAAGCTTTCTTT; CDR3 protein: CASSLGGAEAFF
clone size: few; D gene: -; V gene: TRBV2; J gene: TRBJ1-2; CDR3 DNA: TGTGCCAACCCGGGGCAGGGTCTTGGCTACACCTTC; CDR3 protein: CANPGQGLGYTF
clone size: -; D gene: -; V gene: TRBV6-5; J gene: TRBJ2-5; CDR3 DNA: TGTGCCAGCAGTTATGGAGGAGAAGAGACCCAGTACTTC; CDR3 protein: CASSYGGEETQYF
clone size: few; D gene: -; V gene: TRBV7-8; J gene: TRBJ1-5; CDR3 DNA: TGTGCCAGCGGGGAGGCTAGCAATCAGCCCCAGCATTTT; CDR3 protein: CASGEASNQPQHF
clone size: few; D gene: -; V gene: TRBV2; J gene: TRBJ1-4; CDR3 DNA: TGTGCCAGCACCCGGGGCGGGGATGAAAAACTGTTTTTT; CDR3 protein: CASTRGGDEKLFF
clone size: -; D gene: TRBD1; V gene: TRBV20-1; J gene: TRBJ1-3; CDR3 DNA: TGCAGTGCTAGAGTAAGACAGGGATCAGGAAACACCATATATTTT; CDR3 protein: CSARVRQGSGNTIYF
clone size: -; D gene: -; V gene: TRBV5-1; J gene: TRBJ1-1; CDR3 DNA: TGCGCCAGCAGCGGGGGGGCCGTAATGAACACTGAAGCTTTCTTT; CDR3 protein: CASSGGAVMNTEAFF
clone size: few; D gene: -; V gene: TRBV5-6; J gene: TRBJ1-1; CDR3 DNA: TGTGCCAGCAGCGCCGGGGTAGCGGGATTTAACACTGAAGCTTTCTTT; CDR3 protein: CASSAGVAGFNTEAFF